The 18 T cell receptor beta chains given below trace back to one sample, sequenced in a study of beta chain features in type 1 diabetes. The study reverse transcribed the entire isolated RNA, so it sequenced expressed TCRB transcripts. TCRdb's table, derived via immunoSEQ multiplex PCR, lists solely in-frame clones and lacks some. This sample has 200,000 to 250,000 clones, with about 14% found just once. Their target antigens are unknown. Study-wide points: For Type 1 diabetes patients, all four CD4+ subsets carried TCRB CDR3s that were moderately but significantly shorter.

The sequenced sample consisted of naive CD4+ T cells from blood. Source of these receptors: a man aged 30 to 39 with type 1 diabetes.

This clone has just a few counts. The chain is built from TRBV6-5 and TRBJ2-5, with a possible D match to TRBD1 (5 bases). Between the trimmed V and J ends, which lost 6 bases and 2 bases, there was a span of 13 bases. Germline V CDR1 and CDR2: MNHEY, SVGAGI. The CDR3 is made up of 14 amino acids. The CDR3 DNA reads as TGTGCCAGCAGCCGGAACAGGCTTCAAGAGACCCAGTACTTC. Its protein product is CASSRNRLQETQYF.

This clone was detected only a few times. The chain employs TRBV25-1 and TRBJ1-2; D is undetermined. Germline-derived CDR1 and CDR2 are MGHDK and SYGVNS. V was trimmed by 3 bases and J by 7 bases, leaving 12 bases between them. This CDR3 has 13 residues. This CDR3 reads CASSDRPGVGYTF. CDR3 bases: TGTGCCAGCAGTGACAGGCCCGGCGTTGGCTACACCTTC.

CDR3 coding DNA: TGTGCCAGCAGCCAAGAGACAACACAAGAGACCCAGTACTTC. Its protein product is CASSQETTQETQYF. The rearrangement uses TRBV4-2 and TRBJ2-5; D unclear. Germline CDR1 and CDR2: LGHNA and YNFKEQ. CDR3 size: 14 residues. Trimming pared 0 bases from V and 2 bases from J, leaving 7 bases between.

The chain joins TRBV12-5 to TRBJ1-6, with D unresolved. Germline V lookup: CDR1 LGHNT, CDR2 FRNRAP. V lost 6 bases and J 8 bases, leaving 8 bases between the germline ends. This CDR3 spans 12 amino acids. The CDR3 spells CASGIPDSPLHF. CDR3 nucleotides: TGTGCTAGTGGCATCCCGGATTCACCCCTCCACTTT.

This clone was seen a handful of times. Other DNA sequences within the sample encode an identical CDR3. This chain connects TRBV29-1 to TRBJ2-5, with 9 nucleotides matching TRBD1. The trim removed 4 bases at V and 4 bases at J, leaving 4 bases unmatched. Germline V lookup: CDR1 SQVTM, CDR2 ANQGSEA. CDR3 size: 13 residues. The CDR3 DNA reads TGCAGCGTTGGGGGACAGGGAGGAGAGACCCAGTACTTC. Translation: CSVGGQGGETQYF.

This clone has just a few counts. The chain recombines TRBV30 with TRBJ2-5; a possible D gene is TRBD1 (5 bases). The CDR3 covers 13 residues. V was cut by 3 bases and J by 5 bases, with 13 bases left in between. Germline V gene sequence: CDR1 GTSNPN, CDR2 SVGIG (reference sequence). The CDR3 is CAWSQGLGETQYF. DNA of the CDR3: TGTGCCTGGAGCCAGGGCCTAGGGGAGACCCAGTACTTC.

The V and J genes are TRBV4-2 and TRBJ2-1, with D maybe TRBD1 (5 bases). The V end lost 4 bases, the J end lost 7 bases, and 17 bases lay between the germline ends. Germline V gene sequence: CDR1 LGHNA, CDR2 YNFKEQ. The CDR3 sequence is 15 residues long. Written as DNA, the CDR3 is TGTGCCAGCAGCCCACGCCAAGGGGTAGGTAATGAGCAGTTCTTC. Translating it yields CASSPRQGVGNEQFF.

The CDR3 coding sequence is TGTGCCTGGAGTGTCGCTACTCGGGTCGCAGATACGCAGTATTTT. It is translated as CAWSVATRVADTQYF. V gene TRBV30 combines with J gene TRBJ2-3; D gene ambiguous. Germline CDR1 is GTSNPN and CDR2 is SVGIG (reference sequence). Trimming took 0 bases from V and 4 from J, leaving 14 bases between them. The CDR3 totals 15 residues.

A few counts support this clone. The CDR3 loop is CASSSPGLAGGPNTGELFF. In DNA form, the CDR3 reads TGTGCCAGCAGCTCTCCGGGACTAGCGGGAGGGCCTAACACCGGGGAGCTGTTTTTT. The genes are TRBV11-2 and TRBJ2-2, with 16 bases identical to TRBD2. Per the germline V gene, CDR1 is SGHAT and CDR2 is FQNNGV. CDR3 length equals 19 residues. The V and J ends lost 4 bases and 2 bases, in that order; junction bases with no gene match: 7. Supplemented by reference TRBV11-2 and TRBJ2-2, the full variable domain reads EAGVAQSPRYKIIEKRQSVAFWCNPISGHATLYWYQQILGQGPKLLIQFQNNGVVDDSQLPKDRFSAERLKGVDSTLKIQPAKLEDSAVYLCASSSPGLAGGPNTGELFFGEGSRLTVL.

This rearrangement joins TRBV10-3 to TRBJ2-3; TRBD1 matches at 9 bases. The CDR3 is made up of 14 amino acids. J gave up 2 bases and V 6 bases, and 3 bases lay outside the gene matches. Per germline, CDR1 ENHRY and CDR2 SYGVKD. This CDR3 reads CAIRDRGYTDTQYF. DNA for the CDR3: TGTGCCATCAGGGACAGGGGTTACACAGATACGCAGTATTTT.

In nucleotides, the CDR3 is TGTGCCAGTAGTATAGTGAACACCCGAAGAACTGAAGCTTTCTTT. It codes for CASSIVNTRRTEAFF. The genes are TRBV19 and TRBJ1-1; D gene ambiguous. The CDR3 contains 15 residues. V dropped 1 base and J dropped 5 bases, with 14 bases sitting between them. Germline lookup yields CDR1 LNHDA and CDR2 SQIVND (reference sequence).

This rearrangement joins TRBV25-1 to TRBJ2-5; a weak D match, TRBD2 (6 bases). CDR1 and CDR2 from the germline V gene are MGHDK and SYGVNS. The CDR3 runs to 14 residues. V lost 1 base to trimming and J lost 4 bases, with 10 bases between them. CDR3 amino acids: CASSEFGGGETQYF. For the CDR3, the DNA is TGTGCCAGCAGTGAATTTGGGGGAGGAGAGACCCAGTACTTC.

The chain carries TRBV9 and TRBJ2-7; D not resolved. The CDR3 runs to 12 residues. Germline loops: CDR1 SGDLS, CDR2 YYNGEE. The germline V and J ends were trimmed by 4 bases and 4 bases, with 9 bases remaining between them. CDR3 nucleotides: TGTGCCAGCAGCCGTGAGGAGTACGAGCAGTACTTC. This encodes CASSREEYEQYF.

This rearrangement joins TRBV5-1 to TRBJ2-1; D might be TRBD1 (5 bases). V shed 1 base and J shed 0 bases, with 11 bases lying between them. The CDR3 sequence is 16 residues long. CDR1 and CDR2 from the germline V gene are SGHRS and YFSETQ. CDR3 amino acids: CASSLTGQSSYNEQFF. CDR3 coding DNA: TGCGCCAGCAGCTTGACCGGACAAAGCTCCTACAATGAGCAGTTCTTC. Full variable domain (missing parts from reference TRBV5-1 and TRBJ2-1): KAGVTQTPRYLIKTRGQQVTLSCSPISGHRSVSWYQQTPGQGLQFLFEYFSETQRNKGNFPGRFSGRQFSNSRSEMNVSTLELGDSALYLCASSLTGQSSYNEQFFGPGTRLTVL.

The chain carries TRBV5-1 and TRBJ1-2; D is unresolved. CDR1 is SGHRS, CDR2 YFSETQ, per germline. Trimming left V 0 bases short and J 3 bases short, with 9 bases between. The CDR3 consists of 14 residues. The CDR3 nucleotides are TGCGCCAGCAGCTTGGAACCCGCAGACTATGGCTACACCTTC. It encodes CASSLEPADYGYTF.

The V and J genes are TRBV5-1 and TRBJ2-1, with 15 positions matching TRBD2. V gave up 4 bases and J gave up 7 bases; unmatched junction bases: 6. Germline-derived CDR1 and CDR2 are SGHRS and YFSETQ. This CDR3 spans 16 amino acids. The CDR3 DNA sequence: TGCGCCAGCAGCGCCCGAGGGACTAGCGGGAGGAATGAGCAGTTCTTC. It translates to CASSARGTSGRNEQFF.

This clone appeared a few times. This sequence joins TRBV7-9 and TRBJ1-1; TRBD1 aligns across 10 bases. The V gene end was trimmed by 5 bases and the J gene end by 3 bases; junction bases not matched to a gene: 3. This CDR3 is 14 amino acids long. Germline V gene data show CDR1 as SEHNR and CDR2 as FQNEAQ (reference sequence). The CDR3: CASSRTGGDTEAFF. DNA for the CDR3: TGTGCCAGCAGCCGGACAGGGGGTGACACTGAAGCTTTCTTT.

This clone came up a few times. This rearrangement joins TRBV7-9 to TRBJ2-7, with no clear D. The CDR3 loop spans 9 amino acids. Germline lookup yields CDR1 SEHNR and CDR2 FQNEAQ (reference sequence). V was clipped by 7 bases and J by 12 bases, with 10 bases between them. CDR3 sequence: CASTKTGYF. The DNA for the CDR3 is TGTGCCAGCACCAAGACTGGGTACTTC.